This T cell receptor (beta chain) was identified during a study of early T cells in non-severe SARS-CoV-2 infection. Study as a whole: The study sequenced bulk RNA from unsorted whole blood, with chains unpaired.

The study's findings and limits: The matching step, a VDJdb search, favored anti-spike CD8 responses and missed private and CD4 specificities.

This clonotype was observed a few times. Its target is unknown. A single record per CDR3 protein comes from TCRdb applying MiXCR to the 5' RACE reads. Here the sample spans about 79,000 distinct CDR3 sequences, roughly 13% being singletons. This clonotype originated in an adult who was a healthcare worker with PCR-confirmed SARS-CoV-2 infection or an uninfected control (not recorded which). Sequenced sample: whole blood.

The CDR3 loop is CASSFTGINTEAFF. CDR3 DNA: TGTGCCAGCAGCTTCACAGGGATCAACACTGAAGCTTTCTTT. The chain has TRBV7-8 and TRBJ1-1, with a weak D call TRBD1 (6 bases). This CDR3 has 14 amino acids. CDR1 SGHVS and CDR2 FQNEAQ come from the germline V gene. The V end was cut by 3 bases, the J end by 2 bases, with 10 bases between.